Presented here are 18 T cell receptor beta chains from one specimen sequenced in a study of CD8+ T cells in alopecia areata. Treatment in this sample: oral pan-JAK inhibitor, 5-10 mg twice daily. Extracted RNA was reverse transcribed into cDNA, the sequencing template. Generated by immunoSEQ multiplex PCR, the TCRdb table keeps only in-frame clones and is missing some. The sample carries tens of thousands of clones, around 46% recorded once. The sequencing used CD8+ T cells sorted from blood, collected at approximately week 36, from a patient treated with tofacitinib. The receptor source for this set is a human donor with alopecia areata.

The V call is TRBV13, the J call TRBJ2-5; D unresolved. The CDR3 loop spans 14 amino acids. V shed 5 bases and J shed 1 base, with 11 bases lying between them. Looked up from germline, CDR1 is PRHDT and CDR2 is FYEKMQ (reference sequence). The CDR3, as DNA: TGTGCCAGCAGCCTCCGGGTCCCCCAAGAGACCCAGTACTTC. It specifies CASSLRVPQETQYF.

This clone has only a few counts. The chain is built from TRBV9 and TRBJ2-1; maybe TRBD2 (6 bases). Looked up from germline, CDR1 is SGDLS and CDR2 is YYNGEE. Trimming took 4 bases from V and 9 from J, leaving 14 bases between them. The CDR3 runs to 13 residues. The CDR3 is CASSKHGGGEQFF. The CDR3 DNA reads TGTGCCAGCAGCAAGCACGGGGGAGGTGAGCAGTTCTTC.

This clone was counted a few times. The gene calls are TRBV29-1 and TRBJ1-1; D perhaps matches TRBD1 (6 bases). CDR3 length equals 14 residues. The germline V gene encodes CDR1 SQVTM and CDR2 ANQGSEA. V was shortened by 2 bases and J by 10 bases, with 20 bases between the two germline ends. CDR3 amino acids: CSVEIGQHDRSAFF. CDR3 bases: TGCAGCGTTGAAATCGGACAGCACGATCGTTCAGCTTTCTTT.

The table lists this clone with a few counts. The gene calls are TRBV5-6 and TRBJ2-1; no clear D. Germline lookup yields CDR1 SGHDT and CDR2 YYEEEE. Between the trimmed V and J ends, which lost 4 bases and 9 bases, there was a span of 11 bases. The CDR3 spans 12 residues. CDR3 sequence reads: CASSPLGPEQFF. CDR3 nucleotide sequence: TGTGCCAGCAGCCCCCTAGGGCCTGAGCAGTTCTTC.

This clone showed up just a few times. This chain joins TRBV9 and TRBJ2-1; D not certain. V lost 3 bases, J lost 10 bases, and 11 bases lay in between. This CDR3 has 12 amino acids. Germline CDR1 reads SGDLS; CDR2 reads YYNGEE. This CDR3 reads CASSGQEGEQFF. DNA for the CDR3: TGTGCCAGCAGCGGCCAAGAAGGGGAGCAGTTCTTC.

The rearrangement links TRBV15 to TRBJ2-1; maybe TRBD2 (6 bases). The CDR3 is 13 residues long. V lost 8 bases and J 4 bases, leaving 12 bases between the germline ends. CDR1 is LNHNV and CDR2 is YYDKDF in the germline V gene (reference sequence). CDR3 amino acids: CATRDSNYNEQFF. The CDR3 bases are TGTGCCACCCGGGACTCCAATTACAATGAGCAGTTCTTC.

The chain is built from TRBV4-1 and TRBJ1-1; D not certain. V dropped 0 bases and J dropped 5 bases, with 13 bases sitting between them. Looked up from germline, CDR1 is MGHRA and CDR2 is YSYEKL. The CDR3 has 15 residues. The CDR3 region has the DNA TGCGCCAGCAGCCAAGACGGCCGTCCGGGTACTGAAGCTTTCTTT. Translation gives CASSQDGRPGTEAFF.

The rearrangement links TRBV7-9 to TRBJ1-2, with a weak D call TRBD1 (5 bases). This CDR3 region has 15 residues. The V end was cut by 5 bases, the J end by 0 bases, with 13 bases between. Germline loops: CDR1 SEHNR, CDR2 FQNEAQ (reference sequence). The CDR3 region has the DNA TGTGCCAGCAGCCGCTCGGCGGGGGCTAACTATGGCTACACCTTC. Translation: CASSRSAGANYGYTF. Full variable domain (outside the CDR3, taken from reference TRBV7-9 and TRBJ1-2): DTGVSQNPRHKITKRGQNVTFRCDPISEHNRLYWYRQTLGQGPEFLTYFQNEAQLEKSRLLSDRFSAERPKGSFSTLEIQRTEQGDSAMYLCASSRSAGANYGYTFGSGTRLTVV.

V is TRBV11-2 and J is TRBJ2-7; maybe TRBD2 (6 bases). The V gene lost 0 bases and the J gene lost 4 bases, with 10 bases spanning the gap. The length of the CDR3 is 14 residues. Germline V gives CDR1 SGHAT, CDR2 FQNNGV. CDR3 coding DNA: TGTGCCAGCAGCTTAGAGGTAGCGGCATACGAGCAGTACTTC. Translating gives CASSLEVAAYEQYF.

The rearrangement joins TRBV28 to TRBJ2-7; D uncertain. This CDR3 is built from 13 residues. Trimming stripped 6 bases from V and 2 bases from J, with 11 bases between. Germline-derived CDR1 and CDR2 are MDHEN and SYDVKM. CDR3 region: CASRLGRTYEQYF. The CDR3 nucleotides are TGTGCCAGCAGGCTCGGACGGACCTACGAGCAGTACTTC.

The DNA for the CDR3 is TGTGCCAGCAGCGGTGGCGAGACAGGGGTATGGGGCTACACCTTC. It yields the protein CASSGGETGVWGYTF. The V and J genes are TRBV9 and TRBJ1-2, with TRBD1 matching over 8 bases. From germline, CDR1 is SGDLS and CDR2 YYNGEE. This CDR3 contains 15 residues. V dropped 3 bases and J dropped 8; count of bases not matched to a gene: 12.

The DNA for the CDR3 is TGTGCGATGACCGGGGGGAGAAGAAACACCATATATTTT. It is translated as CAMTGGRRNTIYF. V is TRBV30 and J is TRBJ1-3; tentative D call: TRBD1 (5 bases). The CDR3 runs 13 residues. From germline, CDR1 is GTSNPN and CDR2 SVGIG (reference sequence).

V is TRBV6-1 and J is TRBJ1-1; D is possibly TRBD1 (5 bases). The CDR3 has 14 residues. From germline, CDR1 is MNHNS and CDR2 SASEGT. V lost 4 bases, J lost 2 bases, and 11 bases lay in between. The CDR3 DNA is TGTGCCAGCAGTGCCGTGGGGGGAAACACTGAAGCTTTCTTT. The encoded protein is CASSAVGGNTEAFF.

This clone came up a few times. The V and J genes are TRBV29-1 and TRBJ2-5; 10 bases align to TRBD1. CDR3 length equals 14 residues. V was clipped by 3 bases and J by 5 bases; unmatched bases: 6. Germline CDR1 is SQVTM and CDR2 is ANQGSEA. The CDR3 reads CSVDRDRGGETQYF. The CDR3, as DNA: TGCAGCGTTGACCGGGACAGGGGTGGGGAGACCCAGTACTTC. Supplemented by reference TRBV29-1 and TRBJ2-5, the full variable domain reads SAVISQKPSRDICQRGTSLTIQCQVDSQVTMMFWYRQQPGQSLTLIATANQGSEATYESGFVIDKFPISRPNLTFSTLTVSNMSPEDSSIYLCSVDRDRGGETQYFGPGTRLLVL.

The chain recombines TRBV29-1 with TRBJ2-7, with D perhaps matching TRBD1 (5 bases). V was cut by 5 bases and J by 1 base, with 9 bases left in between. Germline lookup yields CDR1 SQVTM and CDR2 ANQGSEA. The CDR3 is 12 residues long. CDR3 amino acids: CSVRQSSYEQYF. CDR3 coding DNA: TGCAGCGTTAGACAGTCTTCCTACGAGCAGTACTTC.

The genes are TRBV15 and TRBJ2-1; D gene ambiguous. The V gene's germline CDR1 is LNHNV and CDR2 YYDKDF (reference sequence). Trimming took 8 bases from V and 6 from J, leaving 11 bases between them. This CDR3 has 12 amino acids. The CDR3 reads CATWDPANEQFF. CDR3 coding DNA: TGTGCCACCTGGGATCCGGCCAATGAGCAGTTCTTC.

The rearrangement uses TRBV20-1 and TRBJ2-7; D gene uncertain. The germline V gene has CDR1 DFQATT and CDR2 SNEGSKA (reference sequence). The CDR3 extends over 10 amino acids. The V end lost 3 bases, the J end lost 0 bases, and 0 bases lay between the germline ends. The CDR3 DNA follows: TGCAGTGCTAGCTCCTACGAGCAGTACTTC. The encoded protein is CSASSYEQYF.

V and J are TRBV4-1 and TRBJ2-7, with 8 bases that match TRBD2. Trimming took 0 bases from V and 3 from J; bases not matched to a gene: 7. CDR1 is MGHRA, CDR2 YSYEKL, per germline. The CDR3 loop spans 16 amino acids. CDR3 bases: TGCGCCAGCAGCCAAGACCCCCGGGGACTAGGCTACGAGCAGTACTTC. This encodes CASSQDPRGLGYEQYF.